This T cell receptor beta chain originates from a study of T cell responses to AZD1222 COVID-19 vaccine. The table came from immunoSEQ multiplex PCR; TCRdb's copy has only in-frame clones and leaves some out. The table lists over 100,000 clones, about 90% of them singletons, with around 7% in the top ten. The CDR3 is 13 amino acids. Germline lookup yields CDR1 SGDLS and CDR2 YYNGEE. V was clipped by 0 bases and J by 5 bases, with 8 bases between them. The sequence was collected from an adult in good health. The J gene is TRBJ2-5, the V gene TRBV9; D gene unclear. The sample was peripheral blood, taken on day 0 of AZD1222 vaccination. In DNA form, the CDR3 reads TGTGCCAGCAGCGTAGGGGATGGGGAGACCCAGTACTTC. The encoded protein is CASSVGDGETQYF.